This is a list of T cell receptor beta chains from one sample in a study of blood T cells in healthy people across ages. TCRdb passed the 5' RACE reads through MiXCR, listing each CDR3 protein once. The data show about 1.4 million distinct CDR3 sequences, with around 59% seen just once and 6.5% to 8.5% held by the top ten. The sample comprised blood. Source of these receptors: a young man in good health. Both conserved end residues are part of each CDR3. The D gene is left open where the match is weak. Only some rows state a clone size, as once, few, many or a class for expanded clones.

clone_size: NA; d_call: NA; v_call: TRBV12-3/TRBV12-4; j_call: TRBJ2-3; cdr3_nt: TGTGCCAGCAGTTTACAGGGGTGGGCAGATACGCAGTATTTT; cdr3_aa: CASSLQGWADTQYF
clone_size: NA; d_call: TRBD1; v_call: TRBV6-5; j_call: TRBJ2-7; cdr3_nt: TGTGCCAGCAGTTACGGGGGGACAGGGACCTACGAGCAGTACTTC; cdr3_aa: CASSYGGTGTYEQYF
clone_size: NA; d_call: NA; v_call: TRBV7-2; j_call: TRBJ2-4; cdr3_nt: TGTGCCAGCAGCTTAGCCAAACATGAGCAGTACTTC; cdr3_aa: CASSLAKHEQYF
clone_size: few; d_call: NA; v_call: TRBV4-3; j_call: TRBJ2-1; cdr3_nt: TGCGCCAGCAGCCAAGAAAACAGGGAGGGTGAGCAGTTCTTC; cdr3_aa: CASSQENREGEQFF
clone_size: NA; d_call: NA; v_call: TRBV3-1; j_call: TRBJ2-5; cdr3_nt: TGTGCCAGCAGCCTCCTATCCCCAGAGACCCAGTACTTC; cdr3_aa: CASSLLSPETQYF
clone_size: NA; d_call: TRBD1; v_call: TRBV12-3/TRBV12-4; j_call: TRBJ2-3; cdr3_nt: TGTGCCAGCAGTACCGAGACAGGGGGCACAGATACGCAGTATTTT; cdr3_aa: CASSTETGGTDTQYF
clone_size: few; d_call: TRBD2; v_call: TRBV11-2; j_call: TRBJ2-5; cdr3_nt: TGTGCCAGCAGCCCGAGACTAGCAAAAGAGACCCAGTACTTC; cdr3_aa: CASSPRLAKETQYF
clone_size: NA; d_call: NA; v_call: TRBV12-3/TRBV12-4; j_call: TRBJ2-7; cdr3_nt: TGTGCCAGCAGTTGGACAGATGGCGAGCAGTACTTC; cdr3_aa: CASSWTDGEQYF
clone_size: NA; d_call: TRBD1; v_call: TRBV7-2; j_call: TRBJ1-1; cdr3_nt: TGTGCCAGCAGCGGGACAGGGGCTAAAGCTTTCTTT; cdr3_aa: CASSGTGAKAFF
clone_size: NA; d_call: NA; v_call: TRBV28; j_call: TRBJ2-3; cdr3_nt: TGTGCCAGCAGCCCGGGGGTCAGGGTCTATAGCACAGATACGCAGTATTTT; cdr3_aa: CASSPGVRVYSTDTQYF
clone_size: NA; d_call: NA; v_call: TRBV12-3/TRBV12-4; j_call: TRBJ2-5; cdr3_nt: TGTGCCAGCAGTTTAGTGCCGGCTCCGGAGACCCAGTACTTC; cdr3_aa: CASSLVPAPETQYF
clone_size: few; d_call: TRBD1; v_call: TRBV7-9; j_call: TRBJ2-3; cdr3_nt: TGTGCCAGCAGTCTTGCAGGACAGGGCACAGATACGCAGTATTTT; cdr3_aa: CASSLAGQGTDTQYF
clone_size: NA; d_call: TRBD1; v_call: TRBV20-1; j_call: TRBJ1-1; cdr3_nt: TGCAGTGCGACCAGGGGGACGGGCACTGAAGCTTTCTTT; cdr3_aa: CSATRGTGTEAFF
clone_size: NA; d_call: NA; v_call: TRBV10-3; j_call: TRBJ1-2; cdr3_nt: TGTGCCATCAGTAAGATTTCGGGGGACTATGGCTACACCTTC; cdr3_aa: CAISKISGDYGYTF
clone_size: few; d_call: TRBD1; v_call: TRBV12-3/TRBV12-4; j_call: TRBJ2-2; cdr3_nt: TGTGCCAGCAGTTCGCTGCAGGGGGCCGGGGAGCTGTTTTTT; cdr3_aa: CASSSLQGAGELFF
clone_size: NA; d_call: NA; v_call: TRBV4-1; j_call: TRBJ2-7; cdr3_nt: TGCGCCAGCAGCAATCACGGGGGTGCAGGCTACGAGCAGTACTTC; cdr3_aa: CASSNHGGAGYEQYF
clone_size: NA; d_call: NA; v_call: TRBV20-1; j_call: TRBJ2-7; cdr3_nt: TGCAGTGCTAGACCCCGGGATTACTACGAGCAGTACTTC; cdr3_aa: CSARPRDYYEQYF
clone_size: few; d_call: TRBD1; v_call: TRBV7-2; j_call: TRBJ2-5; cdr3_nt: TGTGCCAGCAGCTTAGTTCGGACAGGTACTCAAGAGACCCAGTACTTC; cdr3_aa: CASSLVRTGTQETQYF
clone_size: few; d_call: TRBD1; v_call: TRBV27; j_call: TRBJ1-2; cdr3_nt: TGTGCCAGCAGTTTTACAGGGGACGGCTACACCTTC; cdr3_aa: CASSFTGDGYTF
clone_size: once; d_call: NA; v_call: TRBV7-8; j_call: TRBJ1-6; cdr3_nt: TGTGCCAGCAGCTTACAGACAGCAATGGTGTCACCCCTCCACTTT; cdr3_aa: CASSLQTAMVSPLHF
clone_size: NA; d_call: NA; v_call: TRBV7-6; j_call: TRBJ1-2; cdr3_nt: TGTGCCAGCAGCTACGACATAGGGGCTAACTATGGCTACACCTTC; cdr3_aa: CASSYDIGANYGYTF
clone_size: NA; d_call: TRBD1; v_call: TRBV7-2; j_call: TRBJ1-2; cdr3_nt: TGTGCCAGCAGCACCGACAGGGTTAGCTATGGCTACACCTTC; cdr3_aa: CASSTDRVSYGYTF
clone_size: NA; d_call: NA; v_call: TRBV12-3/TRBV12-4; j_call: TRBJ2-4; cdr3_nt: TGTGCCAGCAGTTTAAAGGGCACCAAAAACATTCAGTACTTC; cdr3_aa: CASSLKGTKNIQYF
clone_size: NA; d_call: TRBD1; v_call: TRBV7-6; j_call: TRBJ2-7; cdr3_nt: TGTGCCAGCAGCGGAGGGACAGGTCTTCCCTACGAGCAGTACTTC; cdr3_aa: CASSGGTGLPYEQYF
clone_size: few; d_call: TRBD1; v_call: TRBV5-1; j_call: TRBJ1-1; cdr3_nt: TGCGCCAGCAGCTTGGCAACAGGGGGCGGTGAAGCTTTCTTT; cdr3_aa: CASSLATGGGEAFF
clone_size: NA; d_call: TRBD2; v_call: TRBV4-3; j_call: TRBJ2-7; cdr3_nt: TGCGCCAGCAGCCCTATAGCGGGGAGTAACTACGAGCAGTACTTC; cdr3_aa: CASSPIAGSNYEQYF
clone_size: NA; d_call: NA; v_call: TRBV11-2; j_call: TRBJ2-5; cdr3_nt: TGTGCCAGCAGCCTTCGCTGGGGGGGGGCAGGGGATCGGAATGAGCAGTACTTC; cdr3_aa: CASSLRWGGAGDRNEQYF
clone_size: NA; d_call: NA; v_call: TRBV27; j_call: TRBJ2-1; cdr3_nt: TGTGCCAGCAGTCGACCGTCAGGCAGTTTGGTGGACAATGAGCAGTTCTTC; cdr3_aa: CASSRPSGSLVDNEQFF
clone_size: few; d_call: NA; v_call: TRBV28; j_call: TRBJ1-2; cdr3_nt: TGTGCCAGCAGCTCCGGGGGTGGTTCCTATGGCTACACCTTC; cdr3_aa: CASSSGGGSYGYTF
clone_size: NA; d_call: NA; v_call: TRBV20-1; j_call: TRBJ2-7; cdr3_nt: TGCAGTGCCAGCCCCTGGGACAGGGGGCTAGCGGGAGGCTACGAGCAGTACTTC; cdr3_aa: CSASPWDRGLAGGYEQYF
clone_size: NA; d_call: NA; v_call: TRBV7-2; j_call: TRBJ2-7; cdr3_nt: TGTGCCAGCAGCTTTTCGTCGCTGTCCTCGACAGATTCCTACGAGCAGTACTTC; cdr3_aa: CASSFSSLSSTDSYEQYF
clone_size: few; d_call: NA; v_call: TRBV7-2; j_call: TRBJ1-2; cdr3_nt: TGTGCCAGCAGCGCGGGTCCCGGCCCCTTCTATGGCTACACCTTC; cdr3_aa: CASSAGPGPFYGYTF
clone_size: NA; d_call: TRBD2; v_call: TRBV27; j_call: TRBJ2-2; cdr3_nt: TGTGCCAGCGGGGTTGGACTAGTCGGCACCGGGGAGCTGTTTTTT; cdr3_aa: CASGVGLVGTGELFF
clone_size: few; d_call: NA; v_call: TRBV29-1; j_call: TRBJ1-2; cdr3_nt: TGCAGCGTTGAAATGGGGGCTGAAAACACCTTC; cdr3_aa: CSVEMGAENTF
clone_size: NA; d_call: NA; v_call: TRBV20-1; j_call: TRBJ2-4; cdr3_nt: TGCAGTGCTAGGGGTAGGACAGGGAGGGAGCAGTACTTC; cdr3_aa: CSARGRTGREQYF
clone_size: NA; d_call: NA; v_call: TRBV10-3; j_call: TRBJ1-3; cdr3_nt: TGTGCCATCAGTGAGTCCGAGTACGGGGACTCTGGAAACACCATATATTTT; cdr3_aa: CAISESEYGDSGNTIYF
clone_size: NA; d_call: NA; v_call: TRBV4-2; j_call: TRBJ2-3; cdr3_nt: TGTGCCAGCAGCCAAGAGAGGCCGCAAGATACGCAGTATTTT; cdr3_aa: CASSQERPQDTQYF
clone_size: NA; d_call: TRBD1; v_call: TRBV4-3; j_call: TRBJ1-2; cdr3_nt: TGCGCCAGCAGCCAAGAACCCAGGGGGGGCCCTAACTATGGCTACACCTTC; cdr3_aa: CASSQEPRGGPNYGYTF
clone_size: NA; d_call: NA; v_call: TRBV29-1; j_call: TRBJ2-5; cdr3_nt: TGCAGCCACGCCGGCGCGAGGGAGACCCAGTACTTC; cdr3_aa: CSHAGARETQYF
clone_size: NA; d_call: TRBD2; v_call: TRBV5-1; j_call: TRBJ2-7; cdr3_nt: TGCGCCAGCAGCGAGAGTCCGGGACTAGGTTCCTACGAGCAGTACTTC; cdr3_aa: CASSESPGLGSYEQYF
clone_size: NA; d_call: NA; v_call: TRBV4-1; j_call: TRBJ2-2; cdr3_nt: TGCGCCAGCAGCCCAACAATATCTAACACCGGGGAGCTGTTTTTT; cdr3_aa: CASSPTISNTGELFF